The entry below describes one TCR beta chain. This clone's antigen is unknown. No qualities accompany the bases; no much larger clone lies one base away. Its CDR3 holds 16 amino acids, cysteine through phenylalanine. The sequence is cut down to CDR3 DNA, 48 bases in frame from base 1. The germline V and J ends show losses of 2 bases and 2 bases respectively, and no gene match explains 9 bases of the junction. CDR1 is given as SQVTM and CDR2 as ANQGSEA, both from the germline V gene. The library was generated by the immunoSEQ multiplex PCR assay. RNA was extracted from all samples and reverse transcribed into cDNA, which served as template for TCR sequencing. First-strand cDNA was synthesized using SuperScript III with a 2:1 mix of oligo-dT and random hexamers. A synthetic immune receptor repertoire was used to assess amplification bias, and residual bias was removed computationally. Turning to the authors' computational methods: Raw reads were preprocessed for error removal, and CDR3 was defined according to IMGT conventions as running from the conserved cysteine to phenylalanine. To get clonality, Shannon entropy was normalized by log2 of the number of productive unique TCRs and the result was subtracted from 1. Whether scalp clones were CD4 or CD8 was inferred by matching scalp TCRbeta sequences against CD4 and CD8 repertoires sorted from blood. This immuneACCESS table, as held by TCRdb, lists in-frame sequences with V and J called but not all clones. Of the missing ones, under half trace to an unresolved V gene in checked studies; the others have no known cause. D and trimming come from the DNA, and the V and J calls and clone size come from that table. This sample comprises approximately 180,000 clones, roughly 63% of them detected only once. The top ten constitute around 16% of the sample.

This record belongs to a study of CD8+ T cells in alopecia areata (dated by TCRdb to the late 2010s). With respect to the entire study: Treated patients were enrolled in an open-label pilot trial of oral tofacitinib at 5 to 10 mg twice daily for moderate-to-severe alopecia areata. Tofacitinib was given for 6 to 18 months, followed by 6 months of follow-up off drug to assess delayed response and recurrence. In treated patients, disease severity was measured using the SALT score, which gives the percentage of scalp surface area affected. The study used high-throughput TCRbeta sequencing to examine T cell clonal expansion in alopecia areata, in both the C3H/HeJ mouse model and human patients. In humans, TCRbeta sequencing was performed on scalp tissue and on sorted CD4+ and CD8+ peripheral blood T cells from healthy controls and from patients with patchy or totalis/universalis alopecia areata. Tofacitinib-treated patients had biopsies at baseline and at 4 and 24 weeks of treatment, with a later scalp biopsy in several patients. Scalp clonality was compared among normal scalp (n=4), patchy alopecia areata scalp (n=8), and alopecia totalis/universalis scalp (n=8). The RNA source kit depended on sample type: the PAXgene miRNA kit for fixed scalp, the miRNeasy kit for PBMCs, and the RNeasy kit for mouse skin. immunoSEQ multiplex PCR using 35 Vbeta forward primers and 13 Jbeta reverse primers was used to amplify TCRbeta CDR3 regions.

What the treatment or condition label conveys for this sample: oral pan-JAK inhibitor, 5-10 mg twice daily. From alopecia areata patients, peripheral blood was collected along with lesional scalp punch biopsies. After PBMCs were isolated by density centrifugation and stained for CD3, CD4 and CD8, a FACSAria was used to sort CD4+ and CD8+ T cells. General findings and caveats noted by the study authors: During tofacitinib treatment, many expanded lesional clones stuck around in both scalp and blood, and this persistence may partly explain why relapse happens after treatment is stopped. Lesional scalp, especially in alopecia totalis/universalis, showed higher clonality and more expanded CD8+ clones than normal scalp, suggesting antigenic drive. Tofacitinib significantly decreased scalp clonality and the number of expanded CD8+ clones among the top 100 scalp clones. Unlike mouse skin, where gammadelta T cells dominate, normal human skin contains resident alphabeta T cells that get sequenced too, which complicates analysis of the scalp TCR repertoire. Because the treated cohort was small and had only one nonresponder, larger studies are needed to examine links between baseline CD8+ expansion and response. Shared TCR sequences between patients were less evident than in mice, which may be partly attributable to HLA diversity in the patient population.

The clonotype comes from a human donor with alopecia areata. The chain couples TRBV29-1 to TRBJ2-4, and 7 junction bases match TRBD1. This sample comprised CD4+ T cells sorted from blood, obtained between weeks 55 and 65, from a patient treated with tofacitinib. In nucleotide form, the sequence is TGCAGCGTTGAAAAGTTTACAGGGGATTCCAAAAACATTCAGTACTTC. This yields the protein CSVEKFTGDSKNIQYF.